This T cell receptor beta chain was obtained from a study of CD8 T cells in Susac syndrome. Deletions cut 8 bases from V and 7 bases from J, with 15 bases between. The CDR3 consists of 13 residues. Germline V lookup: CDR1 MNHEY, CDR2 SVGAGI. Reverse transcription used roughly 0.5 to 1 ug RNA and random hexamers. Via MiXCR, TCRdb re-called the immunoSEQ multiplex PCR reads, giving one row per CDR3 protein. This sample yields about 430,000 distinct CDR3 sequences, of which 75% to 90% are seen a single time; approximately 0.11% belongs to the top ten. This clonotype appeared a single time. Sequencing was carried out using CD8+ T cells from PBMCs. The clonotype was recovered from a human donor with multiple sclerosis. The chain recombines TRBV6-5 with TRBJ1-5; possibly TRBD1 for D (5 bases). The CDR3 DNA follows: TGTGCCAGCTCGACAGACTCCGGGCAGCCCCAGCATTTT. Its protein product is CASSTDSGQPQHF.